These 17 T cell receptor beta chains were all obtained from the same sample, sequenced in a study of Ad26.COV2.S vaccination and SARS-CoV-2 variants. Treatment denoted: some 20 received Ad26.COV2.S at low or high dose, single or two shots; five or six received placebo; per-sample allocation not given. Sampling took place 63 days after the first vaccine or placebo injection. Clones were read by immunoSEQ multiplex PCR, and TCRdb kept only the in-frame ones, dropping some. The sample carries 300,000 to 350,000 clones, approximately 80% recorded once. The sample in question was peripheral blood, obtained in a trial of Ad26.COV2.S vaccine versus placebo. The source of these receptors is a person aged 18 to 59 who received the Ad26.COV2.S COVID-19 vaccine or a placebo.

This clone was detected once. V and J are TRBV5-4 and TRBJ2-7; D remains unclear. Germline CDR1 SGHNT, CDR2 YYREEE (reference sequence). The CDR3 contains 12 residues. V dropped 1 base and J dropped 4 bases, with 6 bases sitting between them. The CDR3 spells CASSLNSYEQYF. The CDR3 DNA reads as TGTGCCAGCAGCTTGAACAGTTACGAGCAGTACTTC.

CDR3 bases: TGTGCCAGCCAGCCTTGGACCGCGCGCACAGATACGCAGTATTTT. As protein: CASQPWTARTDTQYF. The rearrangement joins TRBV27 to TRBJ2-3; D not certain. Trimming stripped 8 bases from V and 1 base from J, with 16 bases between. Germline assignment: CDR1 MNHEY and CDR2 SMNVEV (reference sequence). The length of the CDR3 is 15 residues.

This chain connects TRBV14 to TRBJ2-3; 14 positions agree with TRBD2. Unmatched junction bases numbered 5, after V lost 0 bases and J lost 0 bases. CDR3 size: 19 residues. CDR1 is SGHDN and CDR2 is FVKESK in the germline V gene. In DNA form, the CDR3 reads TGTGCCAGCAGCCAAGATCGACTAGCGGGGGGGAGGAGCACAGATACGCAGTATTTT. It encodes CASSQDRLAGGRSTDTQYF. Drawing the rest from reference TRBV14 and TRBJ2-3, the complete variable domain is EAGVTQFPSHSVIEKGQTVTLRCDPISGHDNLYWYRRVMGKEIKFLLHFVKESKQDESGMPNNRFLAERTGGTYSTLKVQPAELEDSGVYFCASSQDRLAGGRSTDTQYFGPGTRLTVL.

The chain couples TRBV4-2 to TRBJ1-2; D not resolved. Germline loops: CDR1 LGHNA, CDR2 YNFKEQ. Deletions cut 3 bases from V and 8 bases from J, with 16 bases between. This CDR3 comprises 14 residues. CDR3 amino acids: CASSHSNSRGGYTF. CDR3 sequence (DNA): TGTGCCAGCAGCCATTCCAACTCGCGAGGGGGCTACACCTTC.

J is TRBJ1-5 and V is TRBV4-1; no firm D call. The CDR3 runs to 14 residues. The germline CDR1 and CDR2 sequences are MGHRA and YSYEKL. Trimming shortened V by 0 bases and J by 6 bases, and 9 bases separated the two germline ends. The CDR3 nucleotides read TGCGCCAGCAGCCAAGACCCCCCGGGTCAGCCCCAGCATTTT. Residues: CASSQDPPGQPQHF.

The chain couples TRBV10-3 to TRBJ1-1; TRBD1 is a possible D gene (6 bases). The CDR3 is 14 residues long. Trimming shortened V by 1 base and J by 3 bases, and 9 bases separated the two germline ends. Germline V CDR1 and CDR2: ENHRY, SYGVKD. CDR3 region: CAISEWGHDTEAFF. The CDR3 nucleotides read TGTGCCATCAGTGAGTGGGGGCATGACACTGAAGCTTTCTTT.

V and J are TRBV5-4 and TRBJ2-5; D unclear. V lost 4 bases and J lost 7, with 17 bases in between. Germline CDR1 reads SGHNT; CDR2 reads YYREEE (reference sequence). The CDR3 has 14 residues. CDR3: CASSNHSVLGTQYF. The CDR3 DNA reads TGTGCCAGCAGCAACCACTCCGTTCTGGGGACCCAGTACTTC.

The chain has TRBV4-1 and TRBJ1-1; no clear D. The CDR3 sequence is 14 residues long. Germline V CDR1 and CDR2: MGHRA, YSYEKL. V was trimmed by 3 bases and J by 3 bases, leaving 11 bases between them. This CDR3 is CASSHQDQYTEAFF. CDR3 in DNA: TGCGCCAGCAGCCATCAAGACCAATACACTGAAGCTTTCTTT.

V gene TRBV6-6 combines with J gene TRBJ2-5; the match to TRBD1 covers 10 bases. The CDR3 length is 14 residues. Trimming took 11 bases from V and 6 from J; bases not matched to a gene: 12. Germline V gene data show CDR1 as MNHNY and CDR2 as SVGAGI (reference sequence). This chain's CDR3 is CASGLGQGLKTQYF. The CDR3 coding sequence is TGTGCCTCTGGACTGGGACAGGGGCTGAAGACCCAGTACTTC.

The chain recombines TRBV19 with TRBJ2-7; D is undetermined. The CDR3 is 15 residues long. Germline V gene data show CDR1 as LNHDA and CDR2 as SQIVND (reference sequence). Between the trimmed V and J ends, which lost 4 bases and 6 bases, there was a span of 19 bases. Here the CDR3 DNA reads TGTGCCAGTAGTAGTATTGGGGTCCTTGGATCCGAGCAGTACTTC. Its protein product is CASSSIGVLGSEQYF.

The genes are TRBV28 and TRBJ2-1; tentative D call: TRBD1 (5 bases). From germline, CDR1 is MDHEN and CDR2 SYDVKM. CDR3 length: 12 residues. V was cut by 8 bases and J by 6 bases, with 11 bases left in between. CDR3 DNA sequence: TGTGCCAGCTCAGGGTCGGTCAATGAGCAGTTCTTC. Its translation: CASSGSVNEQFF.

V and J are TRBV28 and TRBJ1-6, with D perhaps TRBD1 (6 bases). The CDR3 extends over 15 amino acids. Germline V lookup: CDR1 MDHEN, CDR2 SYDVKM. The V and J ends lost 6 bases and 9 bases respectively, with 18 bases between them. CDR3 DNA sequence: TGTGCCAGCAGCCCTCCCGGGACAAGGATTTCACCCCTCCACTTT. Its translation is CASSPPGTRISPLHF.

The V gene is TRBV5-1, the J gene TRBJ2-7, with TRBD1 matching 8 bases. This CDR3 region has 16 residues. V trimming: 0 bases; J trimming: 2 bases; junction bases outside the gene matches: 7. In germline, CDR1 is SGHRS, CDR2 YFSETQ. Here the CDR3 DNA reads TGCGCCAGCAGCTTGGTCGGCGGACAGGGAACCTACGAGCAGTACTTC. It translates to CASSLVGGQGTYEQYF.

The rearrangement uses TRBV7-3 and TRBJ2-3, with a tentative D call TRBD2 (6 bases). Germline-derived CDR1 and CDR2 are SGHTA and FQGTGA. V lost 2 bases and J 5 bases, leaving 14 bases between the germline ends. CDR3 length: 15 amino acids. Written as DNA, the CDR3 is TGTGCCAGCAGCTTATCGGGGGAGATTAGAGATACGCAGTATTTT. It encodes CASSLSGEIRDTQYF. The variable domain in full, completed from reference TRBV7-3 and TRBJ2-3, reads GAGVSQTPSNKVTEKGKYVELRCDPISGHTALYWYRQSLGQGPEFLIYFQGTGAADDSGLPNDRFFAVRPEGSVSTLKIQRTERGDSAVYLCASSLSGEIRDTQYFGPGTRLTVL.

The chain recombines TRBV27 with TRBJ2-7; TRBD2 aligns across 8 bases. The CDR3 has 15 residues. V shed 6 bases and J 1 base; nucleotides not matched to a gene: 8. In germline, CDR1 is MNHEY, CDR2 SMNVEV (reference sequence). The CDR3 spells CASRRTSGSSYEQYF. The CDR3, as DNA: TGTGCCAGCAGACGAACTAGCGGCTCTTCCTACGAGCAGTACTTC.

The J gene is TRBJ1-6, the V gene TRBV5-6; D may be TRBD1 (5 bases). The V end was cut by 0 bases, the J end by 8 bases, with 6 bases between. The V gene's germline CDR1 is SGHDT and CDR2 YYEEEE. The length of the CDR3 is 13 residues. The CDR3 here is CASSLEGDSPLHF. The CDR3 nucleotides are TGTGCCAGCAGCTTGGAAGGGGATTCACCCCTCCACTTT. The whole variable domain, remainder taken from reference TRBV5-6 and TRBJ1-6, is DAGVTQSPTHLIKTRGQQVTLRCSPKSGHDTVSWYQQALGQGPQFIFQYYEEEERQRGNFPDRFSGHQFPNYSSELNVNALLLGDSALYLCASSLEGDSPLHFGNGTRLTVT.

Remarks on this clone: Other DNA sequences within the sample encode an identical CDR3. The rearrangement links TRBV9 to TRBJ1-4; TRBD1 aligns across 7 bases. Trimming removed 3 bases from V and 2 bases from J; junction bases left unmatched: 4. The CDR3 totals 15 residues. Germline loops: CDR1 SGDLS, CDR2 YYNGEE. The CDR3: CASSGQGATNEKLFF. The DNA for the CDR3 is TGTGCCAGCAGCGGACAGGGAGCCACTAATGAAAAACTGTTTTTT.